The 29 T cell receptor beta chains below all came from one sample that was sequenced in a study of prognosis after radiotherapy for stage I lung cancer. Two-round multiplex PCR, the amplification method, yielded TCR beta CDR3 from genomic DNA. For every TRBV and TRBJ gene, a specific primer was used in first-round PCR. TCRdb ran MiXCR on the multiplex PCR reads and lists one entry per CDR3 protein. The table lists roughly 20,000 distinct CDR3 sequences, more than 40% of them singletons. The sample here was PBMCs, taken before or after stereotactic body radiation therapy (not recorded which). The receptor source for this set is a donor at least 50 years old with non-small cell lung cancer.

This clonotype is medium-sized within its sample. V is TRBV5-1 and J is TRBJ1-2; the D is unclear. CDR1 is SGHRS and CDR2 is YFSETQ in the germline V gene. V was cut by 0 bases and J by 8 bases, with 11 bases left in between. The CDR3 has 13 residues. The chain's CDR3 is CASSLAGEDGYTF. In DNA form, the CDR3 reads TGCGCCAGCAGCTTGGCCGGAGAGGACGGCTACACCTTC.

The CDR3: CASSGGIQPQHF. The CDR3 DNA follows: TGTGCCAGCAGCGGGGGGATCCAGCCCCAGCATTTT. The rearrangement uses TRBV28 and TRBJ1-5; possible D gene TRBD1, 5 bases. V dropped 6 bases and J dropped 7 bases, with 10 bases sitting between them. The CDR3 is 12 amino acids. CDR1 is MDHEN, CDR2 SYDVKM, per germline.

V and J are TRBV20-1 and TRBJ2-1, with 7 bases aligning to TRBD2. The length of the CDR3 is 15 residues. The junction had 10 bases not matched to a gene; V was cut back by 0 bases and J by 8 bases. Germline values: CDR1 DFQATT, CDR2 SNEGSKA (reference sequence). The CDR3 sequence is CSARDVVAGHHEQFF. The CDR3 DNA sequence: TGCAGTGCTAGAGATGTGGTAGCGGGTCACCATGAGCAGTTCTTC.

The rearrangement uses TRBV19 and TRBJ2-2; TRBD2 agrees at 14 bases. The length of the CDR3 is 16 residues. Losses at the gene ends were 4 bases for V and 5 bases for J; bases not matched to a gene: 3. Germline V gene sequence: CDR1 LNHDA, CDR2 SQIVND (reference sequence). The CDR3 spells CASSRTSGGYTGELFF. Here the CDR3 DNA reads TGTGCCAGTAGTAGGACTAGCGGGGGGTATACCGGGGAGCTGTTTTTT. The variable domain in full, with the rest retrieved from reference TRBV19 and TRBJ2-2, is DGGITQSPKYLFRKEGQNVTLSCEQNLNHDAMYWYRQDPGQGLRLIYYSQIVNDFQKGDIAEGYSVSREKKESFPLTVTSAQKNPTAFYLCASSRTSGGYTGELFFGEGSRLTVL.

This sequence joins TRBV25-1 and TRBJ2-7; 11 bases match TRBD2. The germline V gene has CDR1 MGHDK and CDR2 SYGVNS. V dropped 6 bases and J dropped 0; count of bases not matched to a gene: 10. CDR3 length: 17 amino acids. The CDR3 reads CASSWTSGPCISYEQYF. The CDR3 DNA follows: TGTGCCAGCAGCTGGACTAGCGGGCCTTGTATCTCCTACGAGCAGTACTTC.

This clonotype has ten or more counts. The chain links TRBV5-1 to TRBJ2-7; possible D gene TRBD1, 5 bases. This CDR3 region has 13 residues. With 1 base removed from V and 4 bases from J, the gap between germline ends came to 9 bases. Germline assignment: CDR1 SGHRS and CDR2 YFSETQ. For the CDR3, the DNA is TGCGCCAGCAGCTTGCAGGGTCCGTACGAGCAGTACTTC. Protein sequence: CASSLQGPYEQYF.

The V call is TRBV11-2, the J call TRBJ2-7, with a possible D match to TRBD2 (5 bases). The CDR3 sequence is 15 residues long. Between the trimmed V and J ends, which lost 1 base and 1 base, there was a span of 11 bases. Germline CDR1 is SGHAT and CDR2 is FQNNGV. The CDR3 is CASSLGAGYSYEQYF. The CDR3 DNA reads TGTGCCAGCAGCTTAGGGGCGGGCTATTCCTACGAGCAGTACTTC.

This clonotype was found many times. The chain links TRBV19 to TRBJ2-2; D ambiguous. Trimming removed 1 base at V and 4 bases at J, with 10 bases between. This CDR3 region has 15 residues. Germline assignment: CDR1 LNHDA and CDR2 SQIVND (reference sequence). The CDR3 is CASSIVIASTGELFF. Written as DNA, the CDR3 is TGTGCCAGTAGTATAGTAATAGCCTCCACCGGGGAGCTGTTTTTT. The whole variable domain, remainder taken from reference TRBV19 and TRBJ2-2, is DGGITQSPKYLFRKEGQNVTLSCEQNLNHDAMYWYRQDPGQGLRLIYYSQIVNDFQKGDIAEGYSVSREKKESFPLTVTSAQKNPTAFYLCASSIVIASTGELFFGEGSRLTVL.

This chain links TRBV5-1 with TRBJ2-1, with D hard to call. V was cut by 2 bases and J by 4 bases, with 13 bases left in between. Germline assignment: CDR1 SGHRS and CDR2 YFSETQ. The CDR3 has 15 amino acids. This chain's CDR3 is CASSFDDWYYNEQFF. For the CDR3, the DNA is TGCGCCAGCAGCTTCGATGACTGGTATTACAATGAGCAGTTCTTC.

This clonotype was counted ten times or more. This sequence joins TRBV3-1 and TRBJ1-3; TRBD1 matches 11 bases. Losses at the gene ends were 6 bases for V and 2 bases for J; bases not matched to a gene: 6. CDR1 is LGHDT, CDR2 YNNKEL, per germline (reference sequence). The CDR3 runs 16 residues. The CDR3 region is CASSRGTGGAGNTIYF. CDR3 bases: TGTGCCAGCAGTCGCGGGACAGGGGGAGCTGGAAACACCATATATTTT.

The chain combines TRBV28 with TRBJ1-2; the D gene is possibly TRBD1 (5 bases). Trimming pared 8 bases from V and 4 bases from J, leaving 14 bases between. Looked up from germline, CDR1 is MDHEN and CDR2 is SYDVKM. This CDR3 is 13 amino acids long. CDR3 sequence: CASHAGGGYGYTF. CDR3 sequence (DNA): TGTGCCAGCCACGCCGGGGGGGGCTATGGCTACACCTTC.

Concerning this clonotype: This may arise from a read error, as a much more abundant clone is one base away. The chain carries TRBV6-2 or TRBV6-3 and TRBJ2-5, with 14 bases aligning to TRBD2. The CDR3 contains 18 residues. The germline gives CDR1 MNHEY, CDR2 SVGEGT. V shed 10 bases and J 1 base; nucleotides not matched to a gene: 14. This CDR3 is CANMLGTSGRSFQETQYF. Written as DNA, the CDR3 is TGTGCCAACATGCTTGGGACTAGCGGGAGAAGTTTCCAAGAGACCCAGTACTTC.

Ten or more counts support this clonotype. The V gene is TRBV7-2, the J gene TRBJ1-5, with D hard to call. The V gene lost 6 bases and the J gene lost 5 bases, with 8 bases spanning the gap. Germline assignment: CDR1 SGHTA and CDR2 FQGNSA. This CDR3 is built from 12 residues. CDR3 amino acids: CASSPGHQPQHF. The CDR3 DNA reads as TGTGCCAGCAGTCCGGGCCATCAGCCCCAGCATTTT.

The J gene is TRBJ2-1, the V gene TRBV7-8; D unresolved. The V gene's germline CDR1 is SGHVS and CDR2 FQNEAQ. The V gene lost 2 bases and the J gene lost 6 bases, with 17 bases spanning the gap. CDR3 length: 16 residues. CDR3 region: CASSLMPARGVNEQFF. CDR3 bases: TGTGCCAGCAGCTTAATGCCGGCTAGAGGAGTCAATGAGCAGTTCTTC.

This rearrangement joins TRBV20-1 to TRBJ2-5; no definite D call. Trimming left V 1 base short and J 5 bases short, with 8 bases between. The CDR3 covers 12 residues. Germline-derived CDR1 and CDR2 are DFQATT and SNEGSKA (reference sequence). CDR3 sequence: CSARVCVETQYF. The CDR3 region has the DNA TGCAGTGCTAGAGTTTGCGTGGAGACCCAGTACTTC.

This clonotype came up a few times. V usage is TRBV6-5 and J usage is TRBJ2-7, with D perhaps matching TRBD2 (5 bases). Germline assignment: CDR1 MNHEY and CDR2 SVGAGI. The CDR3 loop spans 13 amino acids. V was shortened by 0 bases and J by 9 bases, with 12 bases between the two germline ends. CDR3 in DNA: TGTGCCAGCAGTTACTCGAGGGCACGCGGGCAGTACTTC. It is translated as CASSYSRARGQYF.

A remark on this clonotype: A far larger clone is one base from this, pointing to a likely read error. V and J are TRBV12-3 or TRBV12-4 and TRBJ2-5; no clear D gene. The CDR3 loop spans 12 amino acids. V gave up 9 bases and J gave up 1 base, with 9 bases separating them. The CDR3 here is CARKTTQETQYF. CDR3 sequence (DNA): TGTGCCAGAAAGACAACCCAAGAGACCCAGTACTTC.

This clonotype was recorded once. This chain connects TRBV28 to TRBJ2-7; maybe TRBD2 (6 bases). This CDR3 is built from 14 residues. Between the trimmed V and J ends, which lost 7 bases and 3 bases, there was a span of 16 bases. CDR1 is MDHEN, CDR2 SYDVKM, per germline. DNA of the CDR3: TGTGCCAGCATGGGGCGGCGGGGTGGCTACGAGCAGTACTTC. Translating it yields CASMGRRGGYEQYF.

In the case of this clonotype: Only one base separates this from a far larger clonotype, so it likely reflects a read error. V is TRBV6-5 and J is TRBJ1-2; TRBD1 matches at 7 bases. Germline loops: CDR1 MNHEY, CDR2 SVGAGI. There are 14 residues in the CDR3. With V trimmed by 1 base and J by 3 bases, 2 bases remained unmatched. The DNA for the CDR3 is TGTGCCAGCAGTTACTTCGGGACAGACTATGGCTACACCTTC. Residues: CASSYFGTDYGYTF.

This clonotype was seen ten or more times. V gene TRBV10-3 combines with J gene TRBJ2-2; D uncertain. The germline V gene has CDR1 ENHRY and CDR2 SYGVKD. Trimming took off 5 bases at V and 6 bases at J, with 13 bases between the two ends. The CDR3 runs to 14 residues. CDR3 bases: TGTGCCATCAGTTCTCAGGTGGGCGCCGGGGAGCTGTTTTTT. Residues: CAISSQVGAGELFF.

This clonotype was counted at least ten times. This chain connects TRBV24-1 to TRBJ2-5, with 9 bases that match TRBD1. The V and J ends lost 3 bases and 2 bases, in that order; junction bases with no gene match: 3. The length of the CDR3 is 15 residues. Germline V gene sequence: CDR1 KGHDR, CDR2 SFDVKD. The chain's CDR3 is CATSDAGTGQETQYF. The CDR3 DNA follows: TGTGCCACCAGTGATGCCGGGACAGGGCAAGAGACCCAGTACTTC.

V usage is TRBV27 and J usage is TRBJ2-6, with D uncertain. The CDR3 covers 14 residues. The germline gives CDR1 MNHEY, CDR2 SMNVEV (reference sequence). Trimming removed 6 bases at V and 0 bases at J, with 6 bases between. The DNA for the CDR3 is TGTGCCAGCAGCCAATACTCTGGGGCCAACGTCCTGACTTTC. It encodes CASSQYSGANVLTF.

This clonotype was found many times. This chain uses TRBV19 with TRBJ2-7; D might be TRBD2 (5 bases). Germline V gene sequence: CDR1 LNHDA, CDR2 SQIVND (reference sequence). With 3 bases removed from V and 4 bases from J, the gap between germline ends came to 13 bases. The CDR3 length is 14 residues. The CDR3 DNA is TGTGCCAGTAGTATGTCGAGTGGAGGTTACGAGCAGTACTTC. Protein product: CASSMSSGGYEQYF.

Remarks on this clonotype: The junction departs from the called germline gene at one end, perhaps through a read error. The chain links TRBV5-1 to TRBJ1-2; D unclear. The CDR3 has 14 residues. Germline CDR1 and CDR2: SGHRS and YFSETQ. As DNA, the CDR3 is TGTGCCAGCAGCTTAAGCGGAGGCAATCGGGGCTACACCTTC. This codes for CASSLSGGNRGYTF. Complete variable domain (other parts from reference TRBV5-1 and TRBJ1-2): KAGVTQTPRYLIKTRGQQVTLSCSPISGHRSVSWYQQTPGQGLQFLFEYFSETQRNKGNFPGRFSGRQFSNSRSEMNVSTLELGDSALYLCASSLSGGNRGYTFGSGTRLTVV.

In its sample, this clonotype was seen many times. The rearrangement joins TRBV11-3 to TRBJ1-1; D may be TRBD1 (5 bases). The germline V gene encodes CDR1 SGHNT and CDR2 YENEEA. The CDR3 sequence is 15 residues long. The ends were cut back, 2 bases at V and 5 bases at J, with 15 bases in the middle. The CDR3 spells CASSLSLSGQTEAFF. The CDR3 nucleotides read TGTGCCAGCAGCTTATCCTTGTCAGGGCAGACTGAAGCTTTCTTT.

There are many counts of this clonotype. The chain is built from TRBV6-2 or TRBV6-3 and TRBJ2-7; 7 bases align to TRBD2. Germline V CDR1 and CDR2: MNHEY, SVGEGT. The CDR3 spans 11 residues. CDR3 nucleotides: TGTGTTGCGGGGCGGGAGCACGAGCAGTACTTC. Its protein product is CVAGREHEQYF.

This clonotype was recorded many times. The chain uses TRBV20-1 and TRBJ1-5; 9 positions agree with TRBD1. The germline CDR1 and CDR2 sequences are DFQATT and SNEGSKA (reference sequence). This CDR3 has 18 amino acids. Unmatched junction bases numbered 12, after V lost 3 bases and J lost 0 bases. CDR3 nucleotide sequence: TGCAGTGCTAGTTCGGGACAGGGTACGTTCTTTAGCAATCAGCCCCAGCATTTT. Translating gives CSASSGQGTFFSNQPQHF.

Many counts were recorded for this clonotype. The CDR3, as DNA: TGTGCCATCAGGGGACAGACCTACGAGCAGTACTTC. Its protein product is CAIRGQTYEQYF. The chain links TRBV10-3 to TRBJ2-7; 7 nucleotides line up with TRBD1. Germline lookup yields CDR1 ENHRY and CDR2 SYGVKD. Trimming took 6 bases from V and 2 from J; bases not matched to a gene: 1. This CDR3 has 12 residues.

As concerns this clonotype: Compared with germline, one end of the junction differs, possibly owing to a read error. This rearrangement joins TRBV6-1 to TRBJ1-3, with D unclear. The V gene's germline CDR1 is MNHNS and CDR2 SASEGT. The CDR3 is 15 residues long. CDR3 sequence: CASRAGPASGNTIYF. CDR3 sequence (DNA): TGTGCCAGCAGGGCCGGGCCCGCCTCTGGAAACACCATATACTTT.